This passage covers 25 T cell receptor beta chains from one sample sequenced in a study of blood T cell repertoires in COVID-19. TCRdb keeps only in-frame clones here, not all; method: immunoSEQ multiplex PCR. The table lists roughly 250,000 clones, roughly 91% of them singletons. The specimen was peripheral blood. These receptors were taken from a young man with COVID-19, enrolled during active disease.

This chain uses TRBV5-6 with TRBJ1-2; D possibly corresponds to TRBD1 (6 bases). The CDR3 consists of 13 residues. The V gene's germline CDR1 is SGHDT and CDR2 YYEEEE. Trimming shortened V by 1 base and J by 8 bases, and 12 bases separated the two germline ends. The CDR3 loop is CASSLWGLEGYTF. CDR3 in DNA: TGTGCCAGCAGCTTGTGGGGGCTCGAGGGCTACACCTTC.

This clone was observed once. This chain connects TRBV5-6 to TRBJ1-6; 10 bases are shared with TRBD1. Germline V gene sequence: CDR1 SGHDT, CDR2 YYEEEE. Trimming cost V 4 bases and J 10 bases; bases outside gene matches: 8. This CDR3 region has 15 residues. CDR3 nucleotide sequence: TGTGCCAGCAGCCTCGGGACAGGGGTGGGATCACCCCTCCACTTT. Its translation: CASSLGTGVGSPLHF.

The chain links TRBV5-6 to TRBJ2-2, with 12 nucleotides matching TRBD2. V shed 3 bases and J 5 bases; nucleotides not matched to a gene: 5. From germline, CDR1 is SGHDT and CDR2 YYEEEE. This CDR3 contains 16 residues. The CDR3: CASSSLTSGGTGELFF. The DNA for the CDR3 is TGTGCCAGCAGCTCACTGACTAGCGGGGGAACCGGGGAGCTGTTTTTT.

The CDR3 region has the DNA TGTGCCAGCAGCTCGAGACGAGTCGGGGTTAGCACTGAAGCTTTCTTT. Its protein is CASSSRRVGVSTEAFF. The chain carries TRBV11-3 and TRBJ1-1, with D uncertain. The CDR3 is made up of 16 amino acids. Germline values: CDR1 SGHNT, CDR2 YENEEA. The V end lost 4 bases, the J end lost 4 bases, and 19 bases lay between the germline ends.

V gene TRBV5-1 combines with J gene TRBJ1-6, with TRBD1 identical over 7 bases. The CDR3 is 16 amino acids. Germline V gives CDR1 SGHRS, CDR2 YFSETQ. The J segment lost 8 bases and the V segment lost 4 bases, leaving 12 bases of the junction unmatched. This CDR3 is CASSPPRVGGDSPLHF. The CDR3 bases are TGCGCCAGCAGCCCCCCTCGGGTAGGGGGCGATTCACCCCTCCACTTT.

This clone appeared a few times. The chain joins TRBV3-1 (or the pseudogene TRBV3-2) to TRBJ2-7; 11 bases are a match to TRBD2. Germline lookup yields CDR1 LGHDT and CDR2 YNNKEL (reference sequence). The CDR3 loop spans 16 amino acids. Trimming cost V 4 bases and J 5 bases; bases outside gene matches: 10. The CDR3: CASSRASGGKIHEQYF. For the CDR3, the DNA is TGTGCCAGCAGCCGCGCTAGCGGGGGGAAAATCCACGAGCAGTACTTC.

The chain is built from TRBV4-1 and TRBJ1-3; the match to TRBD1 covers 10 bases. The germline gives CDR1 MGHRA, CDR2 YSYEKL. V gave up 6 bases and J gave up 8 bases; unmatched junction bases: 4. The CDR3 has 13 amino acids. The CDR3 coding sequence is TGCGCCAGCAGTAGGACAGGGGGAGACACCATATATTTT. Translated, it gives CASSRTGGDTIYF.

V usage is TRBV7-2 and J usage is TRBJ2-1; maybe TRBD1 (5 bases). CDR1 is SGHTA, CDR2 FQGNSA, per germline. V lost 2 bases, J lost 6 bases, and 8 bases lay in between. The CDR3 extends over 13 amino acids. The CDR3 is CASSLSRANEQFF. The CDR3 DNA is TGTGCCAGCAGCTTATCCAGGGCCAATGAGCAGTTCTTC.

The chain has TRBV6-4 and TRBJ2-3; TRBD2 matches at 7 bases. Per germline, CDR1 MRHNA and CDR2 SNTAGT. Trimming took 6 bases from V and 6 from J; bases not matched to a gene: 12. This CDR3 spans 15 amino acids. CDR3 DNA: TGTGCCAGCAGAGCCTATGGCGGGGGTAGGGATACGCAGTATTTT. Protein product: CASRAYGGGRDTQYF.

The V call is TRBV12-5, the J call TRBJ2-2; TRBD1 is a possible D gene (7 bases). CDR1 and CDR2 (germline): LGHNT, FRNRAP. V dropped 0 bases and J dropped 5 bases, with 16 bases sitting between them. This CDR3 region has 17 residues. CDR3 amino acids: CASGLVLAQGGTGELFF. The CDR3 DNA sequence: TGTGCTAGTGGTTTGGTACTTGCGCAGGGGGGAACCGGGGAGCTGTTTTTT.

This clone was detected a few times. The CDR3 nucleotides read TGTGCCAGCGGGACAGGGTTTAGGTATGGCTACACCTTC. The encoded protein is CASGTGFRYGYTF. The J gene is TRBJ1-2, the V gene TRBV19; 9 nucleotides agree with TRBD1. The CDR3 length is 13 residues. The germline V gene encodes CDR1 LNHDA and CDR2 SQIVND (reference sequence). Losses at the gene ends were 9 bases for V and 5 bases for J; bases not matched to a gene: 7.

The V call is TRBV6-5, the J call TRBJ2-7, with TRBD1 matching over 9 bases. V lost 5 bases and J lost 2; bases outside the gene matches: 4. Germline V gene lookup returns CDR1 MNHEY and CDR2 SVGAGI. The length of the CDR3 is 14 residues. The CDR3 loop is CASSRDREAYEQYF. CDR3 DNA sequence: TGTGCCAGCAGTCGGGACAGGGAGGCCTACGAGCAGTACTTC.

This chain joins TRBV29-1 and TRBJ2-5; 7 positions agree with TRBD2. Germline CDR1 is SQVTM and CDR2 is ANQGSEA. CDR3 size: 16 residues. The ends lost 7 bases at V and 3 bases at J; junction bases unmatched: 17. CDR3 coding DNA: TGCAGCGCTGCCGAGACTAGCCTCTTCACCGAAGAGACCCAGTACTTC. It is translated as CSAAETSLFTEETQYF.

V usage is TRBV13 and J usage is TRBJ1-2; 9 bases line up with TRBD1. This CDR3 has 18 amino acids. CDR1 PRHDT and CDR2 FYEKMQ come from the germline V gene (reference sequence). V lost 3 bases to trimming and J lost 6 bases; unmatched junction nucleotides: 17. Written as DNA, the CDR3 is TGTGCCAGCAGCTTGTTGGGTTTAGAACAGGGGGCTTTCGATGGCTACACCTTC. Translating gives CASSLLGLEQGAFDGYTF.

This clone has only one observation. The chain couples TRBV5-1 to TRBJ1-4; TRBD1 aligns across 7 bases. V was pared by 6 bases and J by 8 bases, with 10 bases of the junction left unmatched. The length of the CDR3 is 14 residues. From germline, CDR1 is SGHRS and CDR2 YFSETQ. CDR3: CASNEDPTGEKLFF. The CDR3 coding sequence is TGCGCCAGCAACGAAGACCCGACAGGGGAAAAACTGTTTTTT.

The chain uses TRBV21-1 and TRBJ2-3; the D call in the table, TRBD1, was not verified against the DNA. TRBV21-1 is described as a pseudogene. The CDR3 is made up of 14 amino acids. CDR3 sequence reads: CASSNNGRVSTQYF. The CDR3 DNA reads TGTGCCAGCAGCAATAATGGCAGGGTTAGTACGCAGTATTTT.

There are a few counts of this clone. V usage is TRBV12-3 or TRBV12-4 and J usage is TRBJ1-1; 8 bases line up with TRBD1. Germline trimming cut 7 bases from V and 4 bases from J; bases unmatched to any gene: 5. The CDR3 contains 13 residues. This chain's CDR3 is CASTTTGGTEAFF. Here the CDR3 DNA reads TGTGCCAGCACCACCACAGGGGGCACTGAAGCTTTCTTT.

This clone was picked up one time. For the CDR3, the DNA is TGTGCCAGTAGTCTAACTAATGAGCAGTTCTTC. Encoded protein: CASSLTNEQFF. The chain uses TRBV19 and TRBJ2-1; D gene uncertain. The CDR3 length is 11 residues. Trimming took off 5 bases at V and 7 bases at J, with 6 bases between the two ends. Germline V gene data show CDR1 as LNHDA and CDR2 as SQIVND (reference sequence).

Only one count was recorded for this clone. The chain joins TRBV9 to TRBJ2-7; TRBD2 matches at 10 bases. Germline V gives CDR1 SGDLS, CDR2 YYNGEE. The CDR3 spans 16 residues. V lost 3 bases to trimming and J lost 2 bases; unmatched junction nucleotides: 8. CDR3 sequence (DNA): TGTGCCAGCAGCGCCGATTTAGCGGGGGGTGCCTACGAGCAGTACTTC. Residues: CASSADLAGGAYEQYF.

V usage is TRBV6-5 and J usage is TRBJ1-1; TRBD1 agrees at 9 bases. Germline CDR1 and CDR2: MNHEY and SVGAGI. The ends lost 6 bases at V and 5 bases at J; junction bases unmatched: 4. The CDR3 spans 13 residues. CDR3: CASRGQGTTEAFF. CDR3 sequence (DNA): TGTGCCAGCAGGGGACAGGGCACGACTGAAGCTTTCTTT.

This chain uses TRBV5-5 with TRBJ1-5; 10 positions match TRBD1. The CDR3 is made up of 15 amino acids. Germline-derived CDR1 and CDR2 are SGHKS and YYEKEE (reference sequence). V was clipped by 3 bases and J by 6 bases; unmatched bases: 6. The CDR3 spells CASSSGQGLVQPQHF. The CDR3 bases are TGTGCCAGCAGCTCGGGACAGGGGCTCGTTCAGCCCCAGCATTTT.

The chain carries TRBV5-1 and TRBJ1-1, with TRBD1 matching over 7 bases. The CDR3 has 13 residues. Germline V CDR1 and CDR2: SGHRS, YFSETQ. V dropped 4 bases and J dropped 6; count of bases not matched to a gene: 6. The CDR3, as DNA: TGCGCCAGCAGCGACAGGGAGGAAGCTGAAGCTTTCTTT. This gives the protein CASSDREEAEAFF.

The chain carries TRBV3-1 (or the pseudogene TRBV3-2) and TRBJ2-1, with a tentative D call TRBD2 (7 bases). Germline V CDR1 and CDR2: LGHDT, YNNKEL (reference sequence). The CDR3 has 18 amino acids. Trimming removed 0 bases from V and 0 bases from J, with 15 bases in between. The CDR3 region is CASSQESRGGPSYNEQFF. In DNA, the CDR3 is TGTGCCAGCAGCCAAGAATCAAGGGGGGGCCCCTCCTACAATGAGCAGTTCTTC.

This rearrangement joins TRBV5-6 to TRBJ2-7, with 7 bases fitting TRBD2. The germline V gene has CDR1 SGHDT and CDR2 YYEEEE. The CDR3 has 15 amino acids. V trimming: 3 bases; J trimming: 3 bases; junction bases outside the gene matches: 9. The CDR3 region is CASSSGGGGHYEQYF. The CDR3 DNA sequence: TGTGCCAGCAGCTCAGGTGGGGGGGGTCACTACGAGCAGTACTTC.

The rearrangement joins TRBV5-1 to TRBJ2-3; TRBD2 matches 10 bases. CDR1 and CDR2 (germline): SGHRS, YFSETQ. There are 16 residues in the CDR3. With V trimmed by 3 bases and J by 3 bases, 7 bases remained unmatched. The chain's CDR3 is CASSWGAGGNTDTQYF. CDR3 bases: TGCGCCAGCAGCTGGGGAGCGGGGGGGAATACAGATACGCAGTATTTT.